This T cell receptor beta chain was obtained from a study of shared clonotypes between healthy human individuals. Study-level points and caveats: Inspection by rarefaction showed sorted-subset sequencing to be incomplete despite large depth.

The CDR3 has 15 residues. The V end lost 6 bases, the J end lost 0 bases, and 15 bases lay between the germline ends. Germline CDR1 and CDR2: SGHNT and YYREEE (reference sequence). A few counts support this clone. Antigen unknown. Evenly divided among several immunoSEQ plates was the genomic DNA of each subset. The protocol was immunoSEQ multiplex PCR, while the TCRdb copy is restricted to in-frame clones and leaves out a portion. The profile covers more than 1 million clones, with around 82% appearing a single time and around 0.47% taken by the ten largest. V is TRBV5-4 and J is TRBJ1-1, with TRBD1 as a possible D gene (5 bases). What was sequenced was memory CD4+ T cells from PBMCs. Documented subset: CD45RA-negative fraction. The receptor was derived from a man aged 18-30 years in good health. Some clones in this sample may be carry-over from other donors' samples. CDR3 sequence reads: CASIPPGQVNTEAFF. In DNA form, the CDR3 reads TGTGCCAGCATCCCTCCAGGACAAGTGAACACTGAAGCTTTCTTT. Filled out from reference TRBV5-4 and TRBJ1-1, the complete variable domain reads ETGVTQSPTHLIKTRGQQVTLRCSSQSGHNTVSWYQQALGQGPQFIFQYYREEENGRGNFPPRFSGLQFPNYSSELNVNALELDDSALYLCASIPPGQVNTEAFFGQGTRLTVV.